This record looks at one T cell receptor (beta chain) sequence and its context. The repertoire was sequenced with immunoSEQ multiplex PCR; TCRdb's copy has only in-frame clones and lacks some. The sample lists 12,000 or so clones; around four fifths were seen once. J gave up 2 bases and V 0 bases, and 0 bases lay outside the gene matches. The CDR3 length is 15 residues. CDR1 SGHRS and CDR2 YFSETQ come from the germline V gene. The data were obtained in a study of blood T cell repertoires in COVID-19. Overall study context: Samples taken during acute and convalescent COVID-19 were collected in the United States, Italy and Spain. PBMCs, B-cell-depleted T cells, or T cells provided the cDNA or gDNA that made up the material.

This rearrangement joins TRBV5-1 to TRBJ2-3; 10 positions agree with TRBD1. The clonotype was recovered from a woman between 55 and 75 years old with acute or convalescent COVID-19. Sequencing input: peripheral blood. In DNA, the CDR3 is TGCGCCAGCAGCTTGGGACAGGGGGCCACAGATACGCAGTATTTT. Translating gives CASSLGQGATDTQYF.